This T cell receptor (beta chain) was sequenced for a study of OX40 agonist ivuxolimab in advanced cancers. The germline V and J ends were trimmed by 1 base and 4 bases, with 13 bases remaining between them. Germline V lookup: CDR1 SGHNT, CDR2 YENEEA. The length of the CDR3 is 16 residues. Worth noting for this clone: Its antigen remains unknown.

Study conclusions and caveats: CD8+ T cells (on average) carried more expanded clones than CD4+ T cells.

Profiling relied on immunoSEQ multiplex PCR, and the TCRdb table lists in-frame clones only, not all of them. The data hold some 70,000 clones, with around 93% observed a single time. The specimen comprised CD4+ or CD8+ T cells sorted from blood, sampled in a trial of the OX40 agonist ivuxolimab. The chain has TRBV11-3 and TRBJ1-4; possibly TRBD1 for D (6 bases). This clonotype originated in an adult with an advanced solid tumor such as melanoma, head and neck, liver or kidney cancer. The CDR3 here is CASSLVSRGGNEKLFF. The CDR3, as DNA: TGTGCCAGCAGCTTAGTTTCCAGGGGAGGTAATGAAAAACTGTTTTTT.